This T cell receptor beta chain was identified in a study of shared clonotypes between healthy human individuals. Measured with immunoSEQ multiplex PCR; TCRdb has only the in-frame clones, and not every one. This table holds millions of clones, about 95% found once. Only a few counts were recorded for this clone. Its antigen remains unknown. Study-wide results and caveats: Naive subsets generally had larger estimated richness than memory subsets.

Looked up from germline, CDR1 is MNHEY and CDR2 is SMNVEV (reference sequence). V shed 7 bases and J 2 bases; nucleotides not matched to a gene: 7. This CDR3 is built from 15 residues. Sequencing used naive CD4+ T cells sorted from blood. Noted subset: CD45RA+ positively selected. The receptor's source is a man between 18 and 35 years old in good health. V is TRBV27 and J is TRBJ1-5, with TRBD1 matching 8 bases. CDR3 sequence: CASTPAGGGNQPQHF. The CDR3 DNA is TGTGCCAGCACCCCTGCAGGGGGCGGCAATCAGCCCCAGCATTTT.